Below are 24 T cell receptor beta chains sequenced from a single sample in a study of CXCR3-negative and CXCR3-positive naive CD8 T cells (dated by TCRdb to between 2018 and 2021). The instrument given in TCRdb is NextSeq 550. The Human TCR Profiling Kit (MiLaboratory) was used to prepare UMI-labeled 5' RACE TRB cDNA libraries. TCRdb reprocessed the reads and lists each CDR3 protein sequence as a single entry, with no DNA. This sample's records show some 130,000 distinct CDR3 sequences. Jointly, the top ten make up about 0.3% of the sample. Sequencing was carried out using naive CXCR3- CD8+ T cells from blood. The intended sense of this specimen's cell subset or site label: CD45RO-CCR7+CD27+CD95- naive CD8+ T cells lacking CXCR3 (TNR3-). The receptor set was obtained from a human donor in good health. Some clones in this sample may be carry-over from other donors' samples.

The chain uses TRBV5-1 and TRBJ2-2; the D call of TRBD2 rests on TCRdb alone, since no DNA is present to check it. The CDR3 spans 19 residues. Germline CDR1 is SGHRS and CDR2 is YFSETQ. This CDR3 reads CASSFGTSYSWGSTGELFF.

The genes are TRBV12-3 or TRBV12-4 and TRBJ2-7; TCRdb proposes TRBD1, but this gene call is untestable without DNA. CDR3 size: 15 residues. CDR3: CASREDSNQLYEQYF.

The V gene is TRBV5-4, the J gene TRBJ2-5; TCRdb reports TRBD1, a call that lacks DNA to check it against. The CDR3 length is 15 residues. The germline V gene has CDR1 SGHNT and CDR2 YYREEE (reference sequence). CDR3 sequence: CASSPGQTPQETQYF.

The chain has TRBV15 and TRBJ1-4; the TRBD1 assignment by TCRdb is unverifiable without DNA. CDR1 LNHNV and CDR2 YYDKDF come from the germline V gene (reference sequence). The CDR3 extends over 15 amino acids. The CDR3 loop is CATSRDRGANEKLFF.

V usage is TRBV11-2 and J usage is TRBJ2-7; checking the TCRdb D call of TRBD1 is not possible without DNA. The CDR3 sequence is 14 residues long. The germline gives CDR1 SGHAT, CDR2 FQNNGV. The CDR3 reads CASSFEGDAYEQYF.

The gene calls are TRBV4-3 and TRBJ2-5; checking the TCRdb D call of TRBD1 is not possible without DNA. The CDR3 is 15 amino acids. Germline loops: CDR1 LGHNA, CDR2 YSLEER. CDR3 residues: CASSQDLDTQETQYF.

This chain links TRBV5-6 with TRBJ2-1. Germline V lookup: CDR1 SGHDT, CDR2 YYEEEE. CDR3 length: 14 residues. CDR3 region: CASSLGRYYNEQFF.

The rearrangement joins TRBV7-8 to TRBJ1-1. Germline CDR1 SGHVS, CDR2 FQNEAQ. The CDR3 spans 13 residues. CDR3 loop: CASSLDISAEAFF. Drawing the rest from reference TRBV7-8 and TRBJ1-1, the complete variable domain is GAGVSQSPRYKVAKRGQDVALRCDPISGHVSLFWYQQALGQGPEFLTYFQNEAQLDKSGLPSDRFFAERPEGSVSTLKIQRTQQEDSAVYLCASSLDISAEAFFGQGTRLTVV.

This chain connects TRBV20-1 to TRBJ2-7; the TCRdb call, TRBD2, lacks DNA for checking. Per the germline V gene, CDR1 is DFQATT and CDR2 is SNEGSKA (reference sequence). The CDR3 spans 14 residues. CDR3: CSATGTSGSYEQYF.

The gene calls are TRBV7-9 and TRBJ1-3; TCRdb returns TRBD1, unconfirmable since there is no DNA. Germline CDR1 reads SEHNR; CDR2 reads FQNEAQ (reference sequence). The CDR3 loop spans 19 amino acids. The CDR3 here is CASSSTTGGTTSSGNTIYF.

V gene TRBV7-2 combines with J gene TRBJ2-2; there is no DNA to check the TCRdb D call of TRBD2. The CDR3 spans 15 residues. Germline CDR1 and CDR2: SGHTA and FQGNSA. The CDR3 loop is CASSFWGGGTGELFF.

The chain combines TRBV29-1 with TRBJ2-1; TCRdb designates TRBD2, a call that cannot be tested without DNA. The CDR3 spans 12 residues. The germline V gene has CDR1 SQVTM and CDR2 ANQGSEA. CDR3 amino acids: CSVPRPSHEQFF.

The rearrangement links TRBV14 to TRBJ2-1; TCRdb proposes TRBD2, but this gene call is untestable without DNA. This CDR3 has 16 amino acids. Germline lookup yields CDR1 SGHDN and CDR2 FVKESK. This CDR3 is CASSKRTSGINNEQFF.

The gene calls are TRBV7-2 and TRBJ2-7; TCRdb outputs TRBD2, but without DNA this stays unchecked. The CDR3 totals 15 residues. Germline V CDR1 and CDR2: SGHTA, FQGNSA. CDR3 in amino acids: CASSLSSSGIYEQYF. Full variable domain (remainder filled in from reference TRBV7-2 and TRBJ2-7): GAGVSQSPSNKVTEKGKDVELRCDPISGHTALYWYRQSLGQGLEFLIYFQGNSAPDKSGLPSDRFSAERTGGSVSTLTIQRTQQEDSAVYLCASSLSSSGIYEQYFGPGTRLTVT.

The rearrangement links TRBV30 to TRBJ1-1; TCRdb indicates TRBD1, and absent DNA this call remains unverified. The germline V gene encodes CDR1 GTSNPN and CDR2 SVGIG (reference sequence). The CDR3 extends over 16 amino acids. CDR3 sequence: CAWSSELARIYTEAFF.

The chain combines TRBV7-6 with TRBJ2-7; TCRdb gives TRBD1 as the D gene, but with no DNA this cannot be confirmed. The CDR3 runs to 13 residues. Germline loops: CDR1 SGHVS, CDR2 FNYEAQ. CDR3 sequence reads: CASSLAGTYEQYF.

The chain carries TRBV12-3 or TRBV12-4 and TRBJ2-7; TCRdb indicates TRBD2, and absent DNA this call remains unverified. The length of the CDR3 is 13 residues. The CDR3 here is CASSPLRGSDQYF.

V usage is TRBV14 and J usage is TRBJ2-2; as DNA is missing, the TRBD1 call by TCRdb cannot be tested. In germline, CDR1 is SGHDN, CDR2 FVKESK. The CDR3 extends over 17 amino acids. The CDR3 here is CASSQEIPTQGTGELFF. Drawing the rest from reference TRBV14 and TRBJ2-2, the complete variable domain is EAGVTQFPSHSVIEKGQTVTLRCDPISGHDNLYWYRRVMGKEIKFLLHFVKESKQDESGMPNNRFLAERTGGTYSTLKVQPAELEDSGVYFCASSQEIPTQGTGELFFGEGSRLTVL.

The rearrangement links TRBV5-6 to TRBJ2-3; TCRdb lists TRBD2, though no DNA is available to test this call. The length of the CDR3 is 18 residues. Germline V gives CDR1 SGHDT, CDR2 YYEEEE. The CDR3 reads CASSARLAGVERADTQYF. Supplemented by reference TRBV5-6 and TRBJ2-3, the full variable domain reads DAGVTQSPTHLIKTRGQQVTLRCSPKSGHDTVSWYQQALGQGPQFIFQYYEEEERQRGNFPDRFSGHQFPNYSSELNVNALLLGDSALYLCASSARLAGVERADTQYFGPGTRLTVL.

The CDR3 protein is CASSQDHSSYNEQFF. This rearrangement joins TRBV3-1 to TRBJ2-1. Germline loops: CDR1 LGHDT, CDR2 YNNKEL (reference sequence). This CDR3 has 15 amino acids.

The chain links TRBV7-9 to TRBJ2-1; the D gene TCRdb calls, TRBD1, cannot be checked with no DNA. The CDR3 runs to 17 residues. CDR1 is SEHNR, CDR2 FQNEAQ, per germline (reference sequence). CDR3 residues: CASSDKRAQAVGDEQFF.

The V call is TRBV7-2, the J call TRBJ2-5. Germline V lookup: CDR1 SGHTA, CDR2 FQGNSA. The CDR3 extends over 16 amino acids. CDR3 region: CASSLNVGEGQENQYF. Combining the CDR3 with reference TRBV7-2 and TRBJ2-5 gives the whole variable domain GAGVSQSPSNKVTEKGKDVELRCDPISGHTALYWYRQSLGQGLEFLIYFQGNSAPDKSGLPSDRFSAERTGGSVSTLTIQRTQQEDSAVYLCASSLNVGEGQENQYFGPGTRLLVL.

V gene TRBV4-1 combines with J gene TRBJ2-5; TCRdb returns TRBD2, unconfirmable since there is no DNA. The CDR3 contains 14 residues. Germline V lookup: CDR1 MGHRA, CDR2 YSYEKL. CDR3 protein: CASSQGTRQETQYF.

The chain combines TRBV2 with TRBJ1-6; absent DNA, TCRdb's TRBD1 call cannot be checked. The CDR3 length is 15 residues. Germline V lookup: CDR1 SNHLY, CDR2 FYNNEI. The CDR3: CASRGQSSYNSPLHF.